The T cell receptor (beta chain) under discussion was sequenced for a study of CD8+ T cells in alopecia areata. Study-wide results and limits: Scalp samples also yield sequences of resident alphabeta T cells from normal skin.

Per germline, CDR1 PRHDT and CDR2 FYEKMQ (reference sequence). The CDR3 has 12 residues. V gave up 5 bases and J gave up 6 bases, with 11 bases separating them. A remark on this clone: Its specificity is not known.

Sequencing used cDNA as its template, made by extracting RNA and reverse transcribing it. Some clones are missing from TCRdb's copy, which holds only in-frame ones; the method was immunoSEQ multiplex PCR. The sample records about 100,000 clones, 58% being singletons. Researchers took lesional scalp punch biopsies and peripheral blood from people who were alopecia areata patients. Sorted out of PBMCs were CD4+ T cells and CD8+ T cells. This TCR came from a human donor with alopecia areata. This chain joins TRBV13 and TRBJ2-7; D possibly uses TRBD1 or TRBD2 (5 bases each). Sequencing input: NKG2D-low CD8+ T cells sorted from blood. DNA for the CDR3: TGTGCCAGCAGCCACGGGGCAGGCGAGCAGTACTTC. Residues: CASSHGAGEQYF.